This TCR beta chain was found in a study of monozygotic twins with inflammatory bowel disease. Donors gave about 2.5 ml of blood apiece. TCRdb reworked the 5' RACE reads into one entry per CDR3 protein, no DNA. The sample table sets out around 140,000 distinct CDR3 sequences. Germline V CDR1 and CDR2: KGHSH, LQKENI. This CDR3 comprises 14 residues. A note on this clonotype: Antigen unknown.

Overall study results and limits: IBD patients shared fewer clonotypes with others than healthy twins, especially with disease activity. T cell subtypes that differed could not be told apart. Researchers reported no repertoire similarity difference between concordant and discordant twins, possibly from limited power.

This clonotype was sampled from a human donor with ulcerative colitis or Crohn's disease, or a healthy co-twin of an affected twin (not recorded which). The chain has TRBV18 and TRBJ1-1. The sequenced material came from blood. The CDR3 loop reads CASSLGSRATEAFF.